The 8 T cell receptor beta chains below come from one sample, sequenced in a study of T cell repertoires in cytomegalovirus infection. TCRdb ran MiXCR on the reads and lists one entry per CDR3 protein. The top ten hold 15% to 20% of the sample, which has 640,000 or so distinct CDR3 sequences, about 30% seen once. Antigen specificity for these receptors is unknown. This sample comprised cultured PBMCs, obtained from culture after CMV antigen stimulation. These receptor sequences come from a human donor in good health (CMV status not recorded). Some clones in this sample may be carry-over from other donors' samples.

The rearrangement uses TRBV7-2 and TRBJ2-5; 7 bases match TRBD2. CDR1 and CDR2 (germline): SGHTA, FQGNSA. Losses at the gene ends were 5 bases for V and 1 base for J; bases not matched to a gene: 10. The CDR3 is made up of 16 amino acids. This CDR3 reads CASSRGWGRAQETQYF. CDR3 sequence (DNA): TGTGCCAGCAGCCGAGGCTGGGGGAGGGCCCAAGAGACCCAGTACTTC.

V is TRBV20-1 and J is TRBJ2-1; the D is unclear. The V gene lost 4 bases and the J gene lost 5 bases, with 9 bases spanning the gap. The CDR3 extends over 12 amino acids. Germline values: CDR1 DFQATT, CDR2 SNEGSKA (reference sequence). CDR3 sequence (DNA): TGCAGTGCTAAAGGACGAGACAATGAGCAGTTCTTC. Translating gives CSAKGRDNEQFF.

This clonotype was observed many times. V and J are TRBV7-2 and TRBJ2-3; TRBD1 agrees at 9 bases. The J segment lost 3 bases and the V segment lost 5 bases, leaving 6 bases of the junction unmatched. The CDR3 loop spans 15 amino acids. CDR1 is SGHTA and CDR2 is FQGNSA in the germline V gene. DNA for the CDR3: TGTGCCAGCAGCACTCGGACAGGGGCAACAGATACGCAGTATTTT. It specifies CASSTRTGATDTQYF. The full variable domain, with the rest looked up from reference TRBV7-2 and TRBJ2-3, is GAGVSQSPSNKVTEKGKDVELRCDPISGHTALYWYRQSLGQGLEFLIYFQGNSAPDKSGLPSDRFSAERTGGSVSTLTIQRTQQEDSAVYLCASSTRTGATDTQYFGPGTRLTVL.

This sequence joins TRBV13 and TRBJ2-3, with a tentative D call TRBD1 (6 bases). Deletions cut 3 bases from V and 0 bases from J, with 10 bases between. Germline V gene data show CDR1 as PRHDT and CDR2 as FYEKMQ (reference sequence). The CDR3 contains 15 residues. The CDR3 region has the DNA TGTGCCAGCAGCTTCTACAGGGATAGCACAGATACGCAGTATTTT. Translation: CASSFYRDSTDTQYF.

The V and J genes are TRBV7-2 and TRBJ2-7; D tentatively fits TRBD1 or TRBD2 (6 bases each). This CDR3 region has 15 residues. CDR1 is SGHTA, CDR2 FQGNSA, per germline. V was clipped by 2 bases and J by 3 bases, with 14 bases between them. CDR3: CASSLISRGLYEQYF. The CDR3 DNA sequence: TGTGCCAGCAGCTTAATCAGCAGGGGACTCTACGAGCAGTACTTC. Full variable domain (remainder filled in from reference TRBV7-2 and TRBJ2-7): GAGVSQSPSNKVTEKGKDVELRCDPISGHTALYWYRQSLGQGLEFLIYFQGNSAPDKSGLPSDRFSAERTGGSVSTLTIQRTQQEDSAVYLCASSLISRGLYEQYFGPGTRLTVT.

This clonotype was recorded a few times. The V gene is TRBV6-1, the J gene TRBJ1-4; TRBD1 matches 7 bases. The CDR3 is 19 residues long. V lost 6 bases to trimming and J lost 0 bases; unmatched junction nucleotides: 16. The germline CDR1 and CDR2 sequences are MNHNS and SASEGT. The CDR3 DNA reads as TGTGCCAGCAGGCAAACACCGGGACAGCATTCGTCAACTAATGAAAAACTGTTTTTT. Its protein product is CASRQTPGQHSSTNEKLFF.

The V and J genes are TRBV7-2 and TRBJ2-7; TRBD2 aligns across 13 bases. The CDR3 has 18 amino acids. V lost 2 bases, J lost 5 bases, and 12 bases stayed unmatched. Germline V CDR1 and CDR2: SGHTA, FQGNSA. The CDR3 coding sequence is TGTGCCAGCAGCTTATTACTAGCGGGAGGGCCCCCCTTGGACGAGCAGTACTTC. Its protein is CASSLLLAGGPPLDEQYF.

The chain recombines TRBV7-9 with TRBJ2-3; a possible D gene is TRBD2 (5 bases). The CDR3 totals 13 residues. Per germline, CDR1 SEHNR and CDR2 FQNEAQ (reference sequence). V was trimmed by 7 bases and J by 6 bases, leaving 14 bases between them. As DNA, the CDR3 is TGTGCCAGCACCACTAGTGGTTCGGATACGCAGTATTTT. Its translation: CASTTSGSDTQYF.